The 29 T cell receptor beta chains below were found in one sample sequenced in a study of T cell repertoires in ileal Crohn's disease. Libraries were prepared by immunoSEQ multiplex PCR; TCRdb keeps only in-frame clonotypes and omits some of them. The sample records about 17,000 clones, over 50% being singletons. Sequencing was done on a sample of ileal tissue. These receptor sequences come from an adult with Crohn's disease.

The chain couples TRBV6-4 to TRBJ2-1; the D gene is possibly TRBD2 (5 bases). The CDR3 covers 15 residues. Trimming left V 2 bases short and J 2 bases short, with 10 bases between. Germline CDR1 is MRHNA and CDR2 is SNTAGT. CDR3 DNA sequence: TGTGCCAGCAGTGACACGTTCGGGGCCTACAATGAGCAGTTCTTC. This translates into CASSDTFGAYNEQFF.

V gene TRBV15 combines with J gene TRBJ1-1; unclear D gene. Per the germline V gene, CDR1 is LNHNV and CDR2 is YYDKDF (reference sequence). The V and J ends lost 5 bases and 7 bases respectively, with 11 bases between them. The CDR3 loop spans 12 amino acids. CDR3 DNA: TGTGCCACCAGCTCTCCACAGTTTGAAGCTTTCTTT. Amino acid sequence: CATSSPQFEAFF.

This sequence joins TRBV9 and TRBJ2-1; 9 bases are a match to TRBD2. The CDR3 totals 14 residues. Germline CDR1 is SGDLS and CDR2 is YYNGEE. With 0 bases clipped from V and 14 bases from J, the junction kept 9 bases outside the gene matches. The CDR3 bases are TGTGCCAGCAGCGTAGCTGATAGCGGGAGTATAGAGTTCTTC. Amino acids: CASSVADSGSIEFF. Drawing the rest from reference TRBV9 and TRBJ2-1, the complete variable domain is DSGVTQTPKHLITATGQRVTLRCSPRSGDLSVYWYQQSLDQGLQFLIQYYNGEERAKGNILERFSAQQFPDLHSELNLSSLELGDSALYFCASSVADSGSIEFFGPGTRLTVL.

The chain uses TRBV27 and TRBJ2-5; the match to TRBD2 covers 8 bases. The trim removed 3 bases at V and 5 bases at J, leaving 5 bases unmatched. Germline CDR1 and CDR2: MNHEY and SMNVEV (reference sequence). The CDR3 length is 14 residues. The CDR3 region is CASSFGRGGETQYF. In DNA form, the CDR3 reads TGTGCCAGCAGTTTCGGTCGGGGGGGGGAGACCCAGTACTTC.

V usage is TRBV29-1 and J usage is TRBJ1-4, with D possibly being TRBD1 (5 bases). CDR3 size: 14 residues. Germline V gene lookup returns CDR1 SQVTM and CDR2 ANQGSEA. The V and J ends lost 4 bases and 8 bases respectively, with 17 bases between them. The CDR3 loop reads CSVAYRGVGEKLFF. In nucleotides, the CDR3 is TGCAGCGTTGCTTATAGGGGCGTGGGAGAAAAACTGTTTTTT.

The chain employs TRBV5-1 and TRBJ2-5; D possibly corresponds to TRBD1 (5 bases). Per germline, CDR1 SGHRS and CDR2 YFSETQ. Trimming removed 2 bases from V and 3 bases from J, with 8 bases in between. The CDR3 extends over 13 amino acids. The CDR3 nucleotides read TGCGCCAGCAGCTTTGGACAAGAAGAGACCCAGTACTTC. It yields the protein CASSFGQEETQYF.

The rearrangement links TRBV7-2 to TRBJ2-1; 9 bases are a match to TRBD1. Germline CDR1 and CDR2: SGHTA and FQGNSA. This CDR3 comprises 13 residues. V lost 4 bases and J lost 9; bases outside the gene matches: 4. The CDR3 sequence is CASSSGQGTEQFF. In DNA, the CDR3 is TGTGCCAGCAGCTCCGGACAGGGGACTGAGCAGTTCTTC.

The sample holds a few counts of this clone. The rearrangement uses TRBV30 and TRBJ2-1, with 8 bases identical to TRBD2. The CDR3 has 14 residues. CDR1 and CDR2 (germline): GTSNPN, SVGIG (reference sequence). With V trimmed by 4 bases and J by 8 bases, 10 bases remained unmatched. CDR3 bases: TGTGCCTGGACCATCGGGGGGGGACGGTATGAGCAGTTCTTC. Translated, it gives CAWTIGGGRYEQFF.

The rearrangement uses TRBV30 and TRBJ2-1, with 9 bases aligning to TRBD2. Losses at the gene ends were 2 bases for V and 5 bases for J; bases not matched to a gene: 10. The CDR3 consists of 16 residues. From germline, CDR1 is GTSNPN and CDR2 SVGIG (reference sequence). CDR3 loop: CAWSTPSGRRNNEQFF. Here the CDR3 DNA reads TGTGCCTGGAGTACACCGAGCGGGAGGAGGAACAATGAGCAGTTCTTC.

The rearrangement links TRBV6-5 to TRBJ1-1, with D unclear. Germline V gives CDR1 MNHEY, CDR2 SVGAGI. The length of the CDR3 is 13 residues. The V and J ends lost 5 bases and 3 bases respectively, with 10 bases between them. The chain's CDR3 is CASSNQVYTEAFF. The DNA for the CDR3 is TGTGCCAGCAGTAATCAGGTTTACACTGAAGCTTTCTTT.

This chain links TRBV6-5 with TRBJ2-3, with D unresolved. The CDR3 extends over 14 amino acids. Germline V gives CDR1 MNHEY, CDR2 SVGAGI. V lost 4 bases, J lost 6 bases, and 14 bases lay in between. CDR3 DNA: TGTGCCAGCAGTTCAGGCACCTCATCGGATACGCAGTATTTT. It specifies CASSSGTSSDTQYF.

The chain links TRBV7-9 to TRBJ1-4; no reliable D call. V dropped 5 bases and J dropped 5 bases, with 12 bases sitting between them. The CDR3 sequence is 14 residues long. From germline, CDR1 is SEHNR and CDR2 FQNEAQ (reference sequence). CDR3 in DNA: TGTGCCAGCAGCCTCATAGTCCCGAATGAAAAACTGTTTTTT. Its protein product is CASSLIVPNEKLFF.

CDR3 DNA sequence: TGTGCCAGCAGCTTAGCGGAGTACACTGAAGCTTTCTTT. Amino acids: CASSLAEYTEAFF. The genes are TRBV11-2 and TRBJ1-1, with D hard to call. CDR3 length equals 13 residues. The germline V gene has CDR1 SGHAT and CDR2 FQNNGV. With 1 base removed from V and 3 bases from J, the gap between germline ends came to 6 bases.

For the CDR3, the DNA is TGTGCCAGCAGCCAAGAGGGGGCAGGGGACCCCTACGAGCAGTACTTC. Protein sequence: CASSQEGAGDPYEQYF. V usage is TRBV4-2 and J usage is TRBJ2-7; D is possibly TRBD1 (6 bases). CDR1 LGHNA and CDR2 YNFKEQ come from the germline V gene. There are 16 residues in the CDR3. The germline V and J ends were trimmed by 0 bases and 2 bases, with 14 bases remaining between them.

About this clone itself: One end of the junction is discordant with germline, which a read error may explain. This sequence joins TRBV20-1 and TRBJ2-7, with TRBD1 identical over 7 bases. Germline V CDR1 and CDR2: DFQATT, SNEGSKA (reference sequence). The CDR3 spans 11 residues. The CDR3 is CSAQTGAHPTF. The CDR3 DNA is TGCAGTGCGCAAACAGGGGCGCATCCCACCTTC.

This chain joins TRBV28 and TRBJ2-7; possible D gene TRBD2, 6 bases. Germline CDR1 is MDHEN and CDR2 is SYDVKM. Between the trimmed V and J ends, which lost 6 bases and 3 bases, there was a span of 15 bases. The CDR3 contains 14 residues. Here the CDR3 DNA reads TGTGCCAGCAGACCTACCGGGGGAGGCTACGAGCAGTACTTC. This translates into CASRPTGGGYEQYF.

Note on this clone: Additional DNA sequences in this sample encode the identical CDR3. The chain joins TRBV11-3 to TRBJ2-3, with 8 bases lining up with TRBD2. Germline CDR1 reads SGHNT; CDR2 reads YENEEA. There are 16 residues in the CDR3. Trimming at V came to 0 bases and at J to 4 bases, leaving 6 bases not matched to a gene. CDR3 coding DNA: TGTGCCAGCAGCTTAGACTCGGGAGGGGGTCCAGATACGCAGTATTTT. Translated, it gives CASSLDSGGGPDTQYF.

The CDR3 sequence is CASSLGGPYNEQFF. In DNA form, the CDR3 reads TGCGCCAGCAGCTTGGGCGGTCCCTACAATGAGCAGTTCTTC. The genes are TRBV5-1 and TRBJ2-1; no firm D call. CDR1 is SGHRS and CDR2 is YFSETQ in the germline V gene. The V end lost 0 bases, the J end lost 2 bases, and 6 bases lay between the germline ends. The CDR3 is 14 residues long. Full variable domain (remainder filled in from reference TRBV5-1 and TRBJ2-1): KAGVTQTPRYLIKTRGQQVTLSCSPISGHRSVSWYQQTPGQGLQFLFEYFSETQRNKGNFPGRFSGRQFSNSRSEMNVSTLELGDSALYLCASSLGGPYNEQFFGPGTRLTVL.

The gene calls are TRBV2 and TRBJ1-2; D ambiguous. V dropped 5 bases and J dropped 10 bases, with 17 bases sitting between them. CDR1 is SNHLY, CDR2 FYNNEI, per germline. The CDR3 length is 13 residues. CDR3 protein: CASSTIRTEPYTF. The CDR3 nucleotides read TGTGCCAGCAGTACTATTCGCACGGAACCCTACACCTTC.

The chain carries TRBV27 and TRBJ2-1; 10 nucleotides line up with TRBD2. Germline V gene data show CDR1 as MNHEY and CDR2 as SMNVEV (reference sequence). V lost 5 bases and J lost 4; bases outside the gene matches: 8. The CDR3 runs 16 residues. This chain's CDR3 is CASSISLAGAYNEQFF. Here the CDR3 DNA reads TGTGCCAGCAGTATCTCCCTAGCGGGAGCTTACAATGAGCAGTTCTTC.

CDR3 bases: TGTGCCACCAGCCTCTCAGGAGCGGGAGGGCCGTTTCAGTACTTC. Protein: CATSLSGAGGPFQYF. V and J are TRBV15 and TRBJ2-4, with 10 positions matching TRBD2. Germline V gives CDR1 LNHNV, CDR2 YYDKDF (reference sequence). The length of the CDR3 is 15 residues. With V trimmed by 5 bases and J by 11 bases, 12 bases remained unmatched.

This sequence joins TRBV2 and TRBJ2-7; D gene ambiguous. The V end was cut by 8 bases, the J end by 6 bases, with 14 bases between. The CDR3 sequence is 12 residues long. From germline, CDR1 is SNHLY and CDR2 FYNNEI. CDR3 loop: CASSVHRAEQYF. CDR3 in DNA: TGTGCCAGCTCCGTCCACAGAGCCGAGCAGTACTTC.

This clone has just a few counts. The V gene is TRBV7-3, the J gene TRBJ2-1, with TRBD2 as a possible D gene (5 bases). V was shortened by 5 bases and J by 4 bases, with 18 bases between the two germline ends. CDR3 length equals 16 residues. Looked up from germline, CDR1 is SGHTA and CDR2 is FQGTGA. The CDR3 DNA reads TGTGCCAGCAGCCCAACGAAGGACTCGACTTACAATGAGCAGTTCTTC. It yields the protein CASSPTKDSTYNEQFF.

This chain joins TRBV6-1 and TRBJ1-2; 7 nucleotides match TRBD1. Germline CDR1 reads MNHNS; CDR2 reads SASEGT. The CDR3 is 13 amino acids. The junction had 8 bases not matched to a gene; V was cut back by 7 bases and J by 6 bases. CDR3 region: CASTKDRVDGYTF. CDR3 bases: TGTGCCAGCACCAAAGACAGGGTTGATGGCTACACCTTC.

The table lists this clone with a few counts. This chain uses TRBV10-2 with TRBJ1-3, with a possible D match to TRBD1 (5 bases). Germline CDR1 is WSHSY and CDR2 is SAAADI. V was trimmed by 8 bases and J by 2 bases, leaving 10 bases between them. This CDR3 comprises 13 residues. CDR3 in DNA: TGCGCCAGCGGAGGGGAGACTGGAAACACCATATATTTT. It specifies CASGGETGNTIYF.

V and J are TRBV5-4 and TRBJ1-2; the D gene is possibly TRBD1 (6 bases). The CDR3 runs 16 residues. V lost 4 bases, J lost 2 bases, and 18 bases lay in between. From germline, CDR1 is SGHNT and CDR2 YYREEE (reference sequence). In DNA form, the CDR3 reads TGTGCCAGCAGCCCCAAGGGACATAATTTCAACTATGGCTACACCTTC. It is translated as CASSPKGHNFNYGYTF.

The CDR3 coding sequence is TGTGCCTGGAGTCGAAGCGGAGGGTTCACAGATACGCAGTATTTT. This codes for CAWSRSGGFTDTQYF. The chain has TRBV30 and TRBJ2-3; D perhaps matches TRBD2 (6 bases). This CDR3 spans 15 amino acids. The germline gives CDR1 GTSNPN, CDR2 SVGIG (reference sequence). V lost 2 bases, J lost 2 bases, and 14 bases lay in between.

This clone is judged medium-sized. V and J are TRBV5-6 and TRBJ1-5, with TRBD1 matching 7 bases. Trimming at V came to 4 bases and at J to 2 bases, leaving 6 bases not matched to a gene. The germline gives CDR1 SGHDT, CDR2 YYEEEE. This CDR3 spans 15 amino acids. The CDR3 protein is CASSEGGLGNQPQHF. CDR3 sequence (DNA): TGTGCCAGCAGCGAAGGGGGCCTTGGCAATCAGCCCCAGCATTTT. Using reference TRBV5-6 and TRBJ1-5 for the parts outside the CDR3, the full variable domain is DAGVTQSPTHLIKTRGQQVTLRCSPKSGHDTVSWYQQALGQGPQFIFQYYEEEERQRGNFPDRFSGHQFPNYSSELNVNALLLGDSALYLCASSEGGLGNQPQHFGDGTRLSIL.

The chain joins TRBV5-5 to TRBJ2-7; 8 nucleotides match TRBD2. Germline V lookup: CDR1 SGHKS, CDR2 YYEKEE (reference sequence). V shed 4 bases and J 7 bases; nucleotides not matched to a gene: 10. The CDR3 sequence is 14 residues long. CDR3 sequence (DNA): TGTGCCAGCAGCCCGTGGCGGGAGGATAGGGAGCAGTACTTC. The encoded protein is CASSPWREDREQYF.